The 14 T cell receptor beta chains below all came from one sample that was sequenced in a study of cytomegalovirus exposure and HLA in healthy donors. PCR employed 60 Vbeta and 13 Jbeta primers. Using immunoSEQ multiplex PCR, the repertoire was profiled, and TCRdb retains in-frame clones only, with some absent. The sample shows over 65,000 clones, over 75% of them seen only once. The sequencing input was PBMCs. The receptors were sampled from a man aged 35 to 55 in good health and CMV-seronegative.

V gene TRBV10-3 combines with J gene TRBJ2-5; perhaps TRBD2 as D (5 bases). The tail of the sequence fits TRBJ2-7 better, so the J call may be wrong. CDR1 and CDR2 (germline): ENHRY, SYGVKD. This CDR3 spans 15 amino acids. CDR3 nucleotide sequence: TGTGCCATCAGTGAGTCGAAAGCGGCCCTCGACGAGCAGTACTTC. The encoded protein is CAISESKAALDEQYF.

The J gene is TRBJ1-5, the V gene TRBV18; D remains unclear. V was shortened by 3 bases and J by 5 bases, with 11 bases between the two germline ends. CDR3 length: 14 amino acids. The germline V gene has CDR1 KGHSH and CDR2 LQKENI. The CDR3 here is CASSPGLGDQPQHF. In DNA, the CDR3 is TGTGCCAGCTCACCGGGCCTCGGGGATCAGCCCCAGCATTTT. Filled out from reference TRBV18 and TRBJ1-5, the complete variable domain reads NAGVMQNPRHLVRRRGQEARLRCSPMKGHSHVYWYRQLPEEGLKFMVYLQKENIIDESGMPKERFSAEFPKEGPSILRIQQVVRGDSAAYFCASSPGLGDQPQHFGDGTRLSIL.

The chain recombines TRBV7-2 with TRBJ2-3; 10 positions agree with TRBD2. Per germline, CDR1 SGHTA and CDR2 FQGNSA. The CDR3 extends over 14 amino acids. The ends lost 5 bases at V and 11 bases at J; junction bases unmatched: 10. In nucleotides, the CDR3 is TGTGCCAGCAGCCCTAGCGGGGGTGGCATTGGGCAGTATTTT. Its translation: CASSPSGGGIGQYF.

This chain joins TRBV11-3 and TRBJ2-2, with D maybe TRBD1 (5 bases). Trimming removed 3 bases at V and 2 bases at J, with 10 bases between. The CDR3 has 15 amino acids. Germline CDR1 is SGHNT and CDR2 is YENEEA. This CDR3 reads CASSFRQGNTGELFF. The CDR3 region has the DNA TGTGCCAGCAGCTTTAGGCAGGGTAACACCGGGGAGCTGTTTTTT.

The sample holds a few counts of this clone. The chain carries TRBV6-1 and TRBJ1-4; TRBD1 aligns across 7 bases. J lost 8 bases, V lost 0 bases, and 9 bases had no gene match. The CDR3 runs to 16 residues. Per germline, CDR1 MNHNS and CDR2 SASEGT. CDR3 sequence: CASSEAGQPLGEKLFF. For the CDR3, the DNA is TGTGCCAGCAGTGAAGCGGGACAGCCCCTGGGAGAAAAACTGTTTTTT.

This clone was counted a single time. The chain joins TRBV2 to TRBJ2-7; the match to TRBD1 covers 9 bases. The CDR3 has 13 amino acids. The J segment lost 5 bases and the V segment lost 4 bases, leaving 3 bases of the junction unmatched. The germline V gene encodes CDR1 SNHLY and CDR2 FYNNEI. CDR3 bases: TGTGCCAGCAGTGGGGACAGGGCCCACGAGCAGTACTTC. It yields the protein CASSGDRAHEQYF.

The chain combines TRBV5-1 with TRBJ2-3; TRBD2 agrees at 13 bases. The CDR3 covers 18 residues. Germline values: CDR1 SGHRS, CDR2 YFSETQ. With V trimmed by 0 bases and J by 1 base, 5 bases remained unmatched. The CDR3 bases are TGCGCCAGCAGCTTGGAACTAGCGGGAGGGCTGGGCACAGATACGCAGTATTTT. It specifies CASSLELAGGLGTDTQYF.

The chain has TRBV18 and TRBJ2-7; 7 bases match TRBD2. The CDR3 extends over 17 amino acids. With 3 bases clipped from V and 1 base from J, the junction kept 12 bases outside the gene matches. Per the germline V gene, CDR1 is KGHSH and CDR2 is LQKENI. In DNA form, the CDR3 reads TGTGCCAGCTCACCGGTTGGAGCGGGATGGGGGTCCTACGAGCAGTACTTC. Translating it yields CASSPVGAGWGSYEQYF.

The V gene is TRBV7-2, the J gene TRBJ1-1, with unresolved D. V was shortened by 5 bases and J by 1 base, with 11 bases between the two germline ends. Germline V CDR1 and CDR2: SGHTA, FQGNSA. CDR3 size: 14 residues. CDR3 amino acids: CASSRGPGNTEAFF. CDR3 bases: TGTGCCAGCAGCCGCGGCCCGGGGAACACTGAAGCTTTCTTT.

This clone was picked up a small number of times. The gene calls are TRBV7-9 and TRBJ1-4; tentative D call: TRBD1 (5 bases). V was pared by 5 bases and J by 6 bases, with 7 bases between. This CDR3 comprises 12 residues. The V gene's germline CDR1 is SEHNR and CDR2 FQNEAQ (reference sequence). CDR3 DNA: TGTGCCAGCAGCCCGACAGATGAAAAACTGTTTTTT. Translating it yields CASSPTDEKLFF.

V is TRBV7-8 and J is TRBJ1-1, with D uncertain. Trimming removed 3 bases from V and 2 bases from J, with 10 bases in between. Germline loops: CDR1 SGHVS, CDR2 FQNEAQ. This CDR3 contains 14 residues. The CDR3, as DNA: TGTGCCAGCAGCTTGAGGACGGGAAACACTGAAGCTTTCTTT. Protein sequence: CASSLRTGNTEAFF.

This chain uses TRBV11-2 with TRBJ1-5; D possibly corresponds to TRBD1 (6 bases). V was clipped by 5 bases and J by 2 bases, with 16 bases between them. Germline V lookup: CDR1 SGHAT, CDR2 FQNNGV. This CDR3 contains 16 residues. DNA for the CDR3: TGTGCCAGCAGCGTACAGGGAGGGGGGGGCAATCAGCCCCAGCATTTT. It translates to CASSVQGGGGNQPQHF.

This chain links TRBV7-8 with TRBJ2-2; the D gene is possibly TRBD2 (5 bases). Germline lookup yields CDR1 SGHVS and CDR2 FQNEAQ. Trimming took off 5 bases at V and 6 bases at J, with 10 bases between the two ends. The CDR3 extends over 13 amino acids. The DNA of the CDR3 is TGTGCCAGCAGCGCTAGGGAGTCCGGGGAGCTGTTTTTT. This translates into CASSARESGELFF.

The chain combines TRBV28 with TRBJ1-1, with 10 bases aligning to TRBD1. CDR1 and CDR2 from the germline V gene are MDHEN and SYDVKM. With V trimmed by 5 bases and J by 3 bases, 9 bases remained unmatched. The CDR3 loop spans 16 amino acids. The CDR3 here is CASSPYGTGDDTEAFF. The CDR3 nucleotides are TGTGCCAGCAGTCCCTACGGGACAGGGGATGACACTGAAGCTTTCTTT. Complete variable domain (other parts from reference TRBV28 and TRBJ1-1): DVKVTQSSRYLVKRTGEKVFLECVQDMDHENMFWYRQDPGLGLRLIYFSYDVKMKEKGDIPEGYSVSREKKERFSLILESASTNQTSMYLCASSPYGTGDDTEAFFGQGTRLTVV.